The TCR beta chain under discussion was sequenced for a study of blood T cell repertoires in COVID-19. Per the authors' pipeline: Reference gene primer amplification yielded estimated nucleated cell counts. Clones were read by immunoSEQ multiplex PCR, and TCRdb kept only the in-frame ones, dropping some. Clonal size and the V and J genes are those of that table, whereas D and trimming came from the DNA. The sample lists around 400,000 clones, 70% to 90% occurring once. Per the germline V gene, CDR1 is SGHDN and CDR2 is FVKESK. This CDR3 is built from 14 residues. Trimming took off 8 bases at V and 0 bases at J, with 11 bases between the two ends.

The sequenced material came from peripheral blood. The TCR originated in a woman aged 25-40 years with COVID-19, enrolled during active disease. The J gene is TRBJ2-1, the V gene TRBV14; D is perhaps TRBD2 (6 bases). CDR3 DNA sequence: TGTGCCAGCCAAGACGGGAGCTCCTACAATGAGCAGTTCTTC. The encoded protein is CASQDGSSYNEQFF.